The 17 T cell receptor beta chains below all came from one sample that was sequenced in a study of blood T cell repertoires in COVID-19. The repertoire was sequenced with immunoSEQ multiplex PCR; TCRdb's copy has only in-frame clones and lacks some. The sample lists approximately 380,000 clones, roughly 90% occurring once. Sequences were obtained from PBMCs or T cells enriched from blood (not recorded which). All receptors come from a woman aged 40 to 50 who had been exposed to COVID-19.

The rearrangement joins TRBV2 to TRBJ1-2; D not resolved. This CDR3 comprises 12 residues. In germline, CDR1 is SNHLY, CDR2 FYNNEI. V lost 7 bases and J lost 7, with 13 bases in between. In nucleotides, the CDR3 is TGTGCCAGCAAGCCTACTATTAGTGGCTACACCTTC. The encoded protein is CASKPTISGYTF.

The chain has TRBV24-1 and TRBJ2-1; possibly TRBD2 for D (6 bases). Germline assignment: CDR1 KGHDR and CDR2 SFDVKD. V was trimmed by 4 bases and J by 0 bases, leaving 15 bases between them. CDR3 length equals 17 residues. The CDR3 is CATSDPGGASSYNEQFF. CDR3 DNA sequence: TGTGCCACCAGTGACCCTGGCGGGGCGAGCTCCTACAATGAGCAGTTCTTC.

This clone was observed a handful of times. In DNA, the CDR3 is TGCGCCAGCAGTGAGTCCGGGACACCCAAAGGAGCTTTCTTT. It encodes CASSESGTPKGAFF. The V and J genes are TRBV10-1 and TRBJ1-1; D might be TRBD1 (6 bases). This CDR3 comprises 14 residues. Germline loops: CDR1 WNHNN, CDR2 SYGVQD (reference sequence). V was shortened by 0 bases and J by 10 bases, with 15 bases between the two germline ends.

Turning to this clone: This sample includes further DNA sequences coding for the same CDR3. The chain couples TRBV7-6 to TRBJ2-7; no definite D call. The CDR3 covers 13 residues. CDR1 SGHVS and CDR2 FNYEAQ come from the germline V gene. V dropped 5 bases and J dropped 0 bases, with 8 bases sitting between them. CDR3 protein: CASSRTSSYEQYF. Written as DNA, the CDR3 is TGTGCCAGCAGCCGTACAAGCTCCTACGAGCAGTACTTC.

The chain employs TRBV7-2 and TRBJ2-7; D is possibly TRBD2 (6 bases). From germline, CDR1 is SGHTA and CDR2 FQGNSA. CDR3 length: 15 amino acids. V lost 6 bases and J lost 2, with 17 bases in between. Here the CDR3 DNA reads TGTGCCAGCAGTAGCCCCGGGGGTCGAGCCTACGAGCAGTACTTC. Translated: CASSSPGGRAYEQYF.

V and J are TRBV19 and TRBJ2-1, with 8 bases identical to TRBD2. The CDR3 runs 14 residues. Germline V gene data show CDR1 as LNHDA and CDR2 as SQIVND (reference sequence). J lost 7 bases, V lost 7 bases, and 9 bases had no gene match. CDR3 protein: CASKRSSGFNEQFF. Here the CDR3 DNA reads TGTGCCAGTAAACGGTCTAGCGGGTTTAATGAGCAGTTCTTC.

The genes are TRBV2 and TRBJ1-5; D is unresolved. V dropped 4 bases and J dropped 9 bases, with 16 bases sitting between them. Germline CDR1 SNHLY, CDR2 FYNNEI. The CDR3 spans 14 residues. CDR3 in DNA: TGTGCCAGCAGTGGAGAGGAAATCGTACGGCCCCAGCATTTT. This sequence encodes CASSGEEIVRPQHF.

This clone was counted a few times. CDR3 in DNA: TGTGCCAGCAGCTTAAGGGGACAGGGAGGGACGGATGAGCAGTTCTTC. It translates to CASSLRGQGGTDEQFF. The chain recombines TRBV7-9 with TRBJ2-1, with 9 bases matching TRBD1. Trimming at V came to 2 bases and at J to 8 bases, leaving 10 bases not matched to a gene. Looked up from germline, CDR1 is SEHNR and CDR2 is FQNEAQ (reference sequence). There are 16 residues in the CDR3.

This clone appeared a single time. The rearrangement uses TRBV19 and TRBJ1-2; D is perhaps TRBD1 (6 bases). Germline CDR1 is LNHDA and CDR2 is SQIVND (reference sequence). Trimming cost V 5 bases and J 4 bases, with 17 bases left between them. This CDR3 comprises 15 residues. As DNA, the CDR3 is TGTGCCAGTAGTGCTTCCCCAGACAGGCTCTATGGCTACACCTTC. It specifies CASSASPDRLYGYTF.

The chain combines TRBV7-2 with TRBJ1-5; the D gene is possibly TRBD1 (5 bases). CDR1 is SGHTA, CDR2 FQGNSA, per germline. Trimming removed 5 bases from V and 2 bases from J, with 16 bases in between. The CDR3 covers 16 residues. CDR3 loop: CASSPQVGGGNQPQHF. CDR3 DNA sequence: TGTGCCAGCAGCCCTCAGGTGGGAGGGGGCAATCAGCCCCAGCATTTT.

The V gene is TRBV6-2 or TRBV6-3, the J gene TRBJ1-6; TRBD1 agrees at 9 bases. After removal of 3 bases from V and 11 bases from J, the junction contained 8 bases not matched to a gene. The CDR3 is made up of 15 amino acids. Germline V gene sequence: CDR1 MNHEY, CDR2 SVGEGT. DNA for the CDR3: TGTGCCAGCAGTTATCGGACAGGGGCAGGTACACCCCTCCACTTT. Translating gives CASSYRTGAGTPLHF.

V is TRBV7-2 and J is TRBJ1-1, with a tentative D call TRBD1 (6 bases). The CDR3 has 14 amino acids. The ends were cut back, 5 bases at V and 4 bases at J, with 14 bases in the middle. CDR1 is SGHTA and CDR2 is FQGNSA in the germline V gene. The CDR3 DNA is TGTGCCAGCAGCCCTCCCGGGACATTCACTGAAGCTTTCTTT. Amino acid sequence: CASSPPGTFTEAFF.

The rearrangement joins TRBV7-2 to TRBJ1-2; D remains ambiguous. V lost 2 bases and J lost 8, with 15 bases in between. Per germline, CDR1 SGHTA and CDR2 FQGNSA. The CDR3 has 14 residues. In DNA, the CDR3 is TGTGCCAGCAGCTTAAGTCCGTCCCTACAGGGCTACACCTTC. Amino acids: CASSLSPSLQGYTF.

The chain uses TRBV19 and TRBJ2-3; 7 bases agree with TRBD2. Germline V gene sequence: CDR1 LNHDA, CDR2 SQIVND (reference sequence). J was trimmed by 4 bases and V by 1 base; bases with no gene match: 5. The CDR3 consists of 15 residues. CDR3 sequence reads: CASSIGGGSADTQYF. CDR3 sequence (DNA): TGTGCCAGTAGTATAGGGGGCGGGAGTGCAGATACGCAGTATTTT.

The V gene is TRBV5-4, the J gene TRBJ1-1; 8 bases fit TRBD1. V dropped 4 bases and J dropped 3; count of bases not matched to a gene: 8. Germline CDR1 is SGHNT and CDR2 is YYREEE (reference sequence). This CDR3 is 15 amino acids long. CDR3 amino acids: CASSKGQGGYTEAFF. CDR3 sequence (DNA): TGTGCCAGCAGCAAAGGACAGGGAGGTTACACTGAAGCTTTCTTT.

V gene TRBV20-1 combines with J gene TRBJ2-1; perhaps TRBD2 as D (7 bases). Trimming pared 3 bases from V and 1 base from J, leaving 16 bases between. From germline, CDR1 is DFQATT and CDR2 SNEGSKA (reference sequence). The CDR3 has 16 amino acids. DNA of the CDR3: TGCAGTGCTAGTGGCGGGGGCCTGGGTTCCTACAATGAGCAGTTCTTC. This encodes CSASGGGLGSYNEQFF.

CDR3 nucleotide sequence: TGCGCCAGCAGCCCCGGGTCTTCGATTACTAACTATGGCTACACCTTC. It encodes CASSPGSSITNYGYTF. The gene calls are TRBV5-1 and TRBJ1-2; no clear D. This CDR3 comprises 16 residues. Trimming removed 4 bases at V and 0 bases at J, with 16 bases between. CDR1 and CDR2 from the germline V gene are SGHRS and YFSETQ.